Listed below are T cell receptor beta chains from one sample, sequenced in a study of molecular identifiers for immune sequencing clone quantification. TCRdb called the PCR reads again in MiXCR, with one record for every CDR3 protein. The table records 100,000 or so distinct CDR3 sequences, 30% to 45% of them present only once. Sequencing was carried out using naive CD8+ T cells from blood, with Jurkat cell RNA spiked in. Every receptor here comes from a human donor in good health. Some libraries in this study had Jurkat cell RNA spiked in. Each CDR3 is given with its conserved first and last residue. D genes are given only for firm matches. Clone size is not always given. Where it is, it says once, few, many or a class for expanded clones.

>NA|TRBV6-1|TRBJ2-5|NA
CASSEIEVLRIQETQYF
TGTGCCAGCAGTGAAATTGAGGTCTTACGGATCCAAGAGACCCAGTACTTC
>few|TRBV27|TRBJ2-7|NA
CASSLAPFLSSYEQYF
TGTGCCAGCAGTTTAGCCCCTTTCCTGAGCTCCTACGAGCAGTACTTC
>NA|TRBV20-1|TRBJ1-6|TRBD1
CSARNTGEYNSPLHF
TGCAGTGCTAGAAATACAGGGGAATATAATTCACCCCTCCACTTT
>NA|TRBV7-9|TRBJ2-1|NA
CASSTNTYNEQFF
TGTGCCAGCAGCACCAATACGTACAATGAGCAGTTCTTC
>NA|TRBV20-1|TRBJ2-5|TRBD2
CSARDPGLAGLQEPQYF
TGCAGTGCTAGAGATCCGGGACTAGCGGGCCTCCAAGAGCCCCAGTACTTC
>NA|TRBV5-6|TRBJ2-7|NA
CASSRGLTAYEQYF
TGTGCCAGCAGCAGGGGTCTAACGGCCTACGAGCAGTACTTC
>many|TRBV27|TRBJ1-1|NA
CASSPTGGGTEAFF
TGTGCCAGCAGTCCCACAGGAGGGGGCACTGAAGCTTTCTTT
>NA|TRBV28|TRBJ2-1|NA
CASSLYRGGDDEQFF
TGTGCCAGCAGTCTCTACAGGGGCGGGGATGATGAGCAGTTCTTC
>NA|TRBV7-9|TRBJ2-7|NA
CASSLPRESYEQYF
TGTGCCAGCAGCCTCCCCCGAGAATCCTACGAGCAGTACTTC
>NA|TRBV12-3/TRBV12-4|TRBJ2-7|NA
CASSFSPQGSEQYF
TGTGCCAGCAGTTTCTCACCCCAGGGTAGCGAGCAGTACTTC
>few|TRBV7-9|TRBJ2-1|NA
CASSSWKRSSYNEQFF
TGTGCCAGCAGCTCTTGGAAACGAAGCTCCTACAATGAGCAGTTCTTC
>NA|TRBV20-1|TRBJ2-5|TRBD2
CSARGPGLAAPMYF
TGCAGTGCTAGAGGCCCGGGACTAGCGGCCCCGATGTACTTC
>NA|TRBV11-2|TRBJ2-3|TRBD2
CASSLEHPGLAILRKDTQYF
TGTGCCAGCAGCTTAGAACATCCGGGACTAGCGATCCTTAGGAAAGATACGCAGTATTTT
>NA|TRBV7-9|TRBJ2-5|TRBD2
CASSFPRLAGGPISETQYF
TGTGCCAGCAGCTTCCCGAGACTAGCGGGAGGGCCAATCTCCGAGACCCAGTACTTC
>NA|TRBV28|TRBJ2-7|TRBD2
CASSPTFGLAGGEEQYF
TGTGCCAGCAGCCCCACTTTTGGACTAGCGGGAGGTGAGGAGCAGTACTTC
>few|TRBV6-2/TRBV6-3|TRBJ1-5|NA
CASSYGYNQPQHF
TGTGCCAGCAGCTACGGATACAATCAGCCCCAGCATTTT
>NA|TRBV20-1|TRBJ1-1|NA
CGAREGSPEAFF
TGCGGTGCTAGAGAGGGGTCCCCTGAAGCTTTCTTT
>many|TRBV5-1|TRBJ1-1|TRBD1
CASSLANVRGRRTEAFF
TGCGCCAGCAGCTTGGCCAACGTCAGGGGGCGACGGACTGAAGCTTTCTTT
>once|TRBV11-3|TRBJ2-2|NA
CASSRDTSPGELFF
TGTGCCAGCAGCCGGGACACCTCCCCCGGGGAGCTGTTTTTT
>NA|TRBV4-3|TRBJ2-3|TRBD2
CASSQESGSGGTQYF
TGCGCCAGCAGCCAAGAGAGTGGGAGCGGGGGTACGCAGTATTTT
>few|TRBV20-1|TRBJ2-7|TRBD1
CSASRDRGSYEQYF
TGCAGTGCTAGTAGGGACAGGGGATCCTACGAGCAGTACTTC
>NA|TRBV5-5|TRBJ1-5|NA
CASSLAGGRQGRNQPQHF
TGTGCCAGCAGCTTGGCCGGAGGGAGACAAGGGCGGAATCAGCCCCAGCATTTT
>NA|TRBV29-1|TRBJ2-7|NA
CSVVDRLSSYEQCF
TGCAGCGTGGTTGACAGGCTTAGCTCCTACGAGCAGTGCTTC
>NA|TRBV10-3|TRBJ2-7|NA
CAISDTGTLGEQCF
TGTGCCATCAGTGACACGGGGACCCTCGGCGAGCAGTGCTTC
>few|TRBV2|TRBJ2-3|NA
CASSEADPLWDTQYF
TGTGCCAGCAGTGAAGCTGATCCCCTTTGGGATACGCAGTATTTT
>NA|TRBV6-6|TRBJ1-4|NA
CASSYSQQGPDEKLFF
TGTGCCAGCAGTTACTCGCAACAGGGACCAGACGAAAAACTGTTTTTT
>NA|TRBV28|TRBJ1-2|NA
CASCPLPTGNYGYTF
TGTGCCAGCTGTCCACTACCTACAGGGAACTATGGCTACACCTTC
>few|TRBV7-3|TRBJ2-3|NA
CASSAVGPSTDTQYF
TGTGCCAGCTCTGCGGTGGGGCCTAGCACAGATACGCAGTATTTT
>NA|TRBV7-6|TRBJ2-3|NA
CASSLSGETDTLYF
TGTGCCAGCAGCTTATCGGGGGAGACAGATACGCTGTATTTT
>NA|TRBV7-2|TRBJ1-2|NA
CASSLARQLRTYGYTF
TGTGCCAGCAGCTTAGCGCGACAGCTGAGAACCTATGGCTACACCTTC
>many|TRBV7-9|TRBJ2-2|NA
CASSRDTPAGELFF
TGTGCCAGCAGTAGGGATACCCCCGCCGGGGAGCTGTTTTTT
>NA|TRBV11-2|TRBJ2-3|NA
CASSFRTSDTQYF
TGTGCCAGCAGCTTTCGTACATCGGATACGCAGTATTTT
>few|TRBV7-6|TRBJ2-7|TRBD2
CASSLAGGSHYEQYF
TGTGCCAGCAGCTTAGCGGGCGGGAGCCACTACGAGCAGTACTTC
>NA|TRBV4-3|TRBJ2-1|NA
CASSQGLGFSSYNEQFF
TGCGCCAGCAGCCAAGGTTTGGGGTTTAGCTCCTACAATGAGCAGTTCTTC
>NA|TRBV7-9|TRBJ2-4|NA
CASSLGGVQNIQYF
TGTGCCAGCAGCTTAGGCGGGGTTCAAAACATTCAGTACTTC
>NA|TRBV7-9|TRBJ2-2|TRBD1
CASSLRGPGELFF
TGTGCCAGCAGCTTGAGGGGGCCCGGGGAGCTGTTTTTT
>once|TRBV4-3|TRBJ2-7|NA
CASSLIQGSNYEQYF
TGCGCCAGCAGCCTTATACAGGGTTCCAACTACGAGCAGTACTTC
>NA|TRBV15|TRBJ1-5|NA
CATSRVLGAYSNQPQHF
TGTGCCACCAGCAGAGTTCTAGGGGCTTATAGCAATCAGCCCCAGCATTTT
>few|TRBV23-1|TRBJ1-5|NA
CASSQSAGYPCSNQPQHF
TGCGCCAGCAGTCAATCGGCAGGGTATCCTTGTAGCAATCAGCCCCAGCATTTT
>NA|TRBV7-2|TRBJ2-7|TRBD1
CASSLRPPGGEQYF
TGTGCCAGCAGCTTAAGGCCGCCAGGGGGAGAGCAGTACTTC
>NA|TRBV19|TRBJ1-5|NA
CASSPGSWGIQPQQF
TGTGCCAGTAGTCCGGGGTCGTGGGGAATTCAGCCCCAGCAATTT
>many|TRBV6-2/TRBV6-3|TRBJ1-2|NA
CASTDSAFDGYTF
TGTGCCAGCACCGACTCCGCCTTCGACGGCTACACCTTC
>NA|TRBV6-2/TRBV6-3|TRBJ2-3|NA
CASSYLYTTDTQYF
TGTGCCAGCAGTTACCTTTACACCACAGATACGCAGTATTTT
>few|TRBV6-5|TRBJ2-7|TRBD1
CASSYSPGGSYEQYF
TGTGCCAGCAGTTACTCGCCAGGGGGCTCCTACGAGCAGTACTTC
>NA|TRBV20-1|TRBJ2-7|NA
CSARTWVLKSYEQYF
TGCAGTGCTCGAACTTGGGTCCTTAAATCCTACGAGCAGTACTTC
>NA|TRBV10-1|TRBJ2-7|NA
CASSDSPAEQYF
TGCGCCAGCAGTGACTCCCCGGCCGAGCAGTACTTC
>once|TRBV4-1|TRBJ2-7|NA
CASSQELGNEQYF
TGCGCCAGCAGCCAAGAGTTGGGCAACGAGCAGTACTTC
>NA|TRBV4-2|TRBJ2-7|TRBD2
CASSREGLAGYEQYF
TGTGCCAGCAGCCGAGAGGGGCTAGCGGGCTACGAGCAGTACTTC
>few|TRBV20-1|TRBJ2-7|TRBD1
CSAGQGTYEQYF
TGCAGTGCAGGACAGGGAACCTACGAGCAGTACTTC
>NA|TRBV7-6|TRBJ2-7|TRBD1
CASSLGAQGSEQYF
TGTGCCAGCAGCTTAGGTGCACAGGGGAGCGAGCAGTACTTC
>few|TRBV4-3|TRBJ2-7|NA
CASSQERAYEQYF
TGCGCCAGCAGCCAAGAACGAGCCTACGAGCAGTACTTC
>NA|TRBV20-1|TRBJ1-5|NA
CSASAGPVGIQPLHF
TGCAGTGCTAGTGCGGGACCGGTTGGTATTCAGCCCCTGCATTTT
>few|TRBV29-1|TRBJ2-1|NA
CSVVRDSGQFF
TGCAGCGTGGTAAGGGATTCCGGGCAGTTCTTC
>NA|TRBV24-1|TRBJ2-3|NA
CATSDSSSDTQYF
TGTGCCACCAGTGATTCTAGCTCAGATACGCAGTATTTT
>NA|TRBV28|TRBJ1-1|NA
CASTPTGWAEAFF
TGTGCCAGCACCCCGACAGGATGGGCTGAAGCTTTCTTT
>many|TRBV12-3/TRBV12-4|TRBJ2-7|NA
CASARSSYEQYF
TGTGCCAGCGCGCGTAGCTCCTACGAGCAGTACTTC
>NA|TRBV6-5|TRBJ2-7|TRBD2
CASSYSAGGREQYF
TGTGCCAGCAGTTACTCGGCGGGAGGGCGCGAGCAGTACTTC
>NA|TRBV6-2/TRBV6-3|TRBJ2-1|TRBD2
CATAGSGTYNEQFF
TGTGCCACCGCAGGTAGCGGGACTTACAATGAGCAGTTCTTC
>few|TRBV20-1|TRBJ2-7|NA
CSARDHGRDKYEQYF
TGCAGTGCTAGAGATCATGGGCGGGATAAATACGAGCAGTACTTC
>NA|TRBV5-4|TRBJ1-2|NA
CASSHLADLYGYTF
TGTGCCAGCAGCCATTTAGCAGACCTCTATGGCTACACCTTC